The entry below gives a single T cell receptor beta chain sequence along with its context. A Seattle source enrolled patients during active infection and followed them longitudinally. Under the authors' procedure: Amplified reference gene primers provided the basis for estimating nucleated cell counts. The protocol was immunoSEQ multiplex PCR, while the TCRdb copy is restricted to in-frame clones and leaves out a portion. Clone size and V and J calls were adopted from that table, with D and trimming inferred from the DNA. The data show roughly 250,000 clones, roughly 80% seen once. The data stem from a study of blood T cell repertoires in COVID-19. Background on the study: The study drew acute and convalescent COVID-19 samples from the United States, Italy and Spain. The cDNA or gDNA used as material had been derived from T cells, B-cell-depleted T cells, or PBMCs.

The CDR3 totals 11 residues. Germline V CDR1 and CDR2: PRHDT, FYEKMQ (reference sequence). V was clipped by 3 bases and J by 6 bases, with 3 bases between them. Source material: peripheral blood. The receptor was isolated from a person between 70 and 80 years old with COVID-19, enrolled during active disease. This chain joins TRBV13 and TRBJ2-1, with D uncertain. This CDR3 is CASSFSNEQFF. The CDR3 bases are TGTGCCAGCAGCTTTAGCAATGAGCAGTTCTTC.